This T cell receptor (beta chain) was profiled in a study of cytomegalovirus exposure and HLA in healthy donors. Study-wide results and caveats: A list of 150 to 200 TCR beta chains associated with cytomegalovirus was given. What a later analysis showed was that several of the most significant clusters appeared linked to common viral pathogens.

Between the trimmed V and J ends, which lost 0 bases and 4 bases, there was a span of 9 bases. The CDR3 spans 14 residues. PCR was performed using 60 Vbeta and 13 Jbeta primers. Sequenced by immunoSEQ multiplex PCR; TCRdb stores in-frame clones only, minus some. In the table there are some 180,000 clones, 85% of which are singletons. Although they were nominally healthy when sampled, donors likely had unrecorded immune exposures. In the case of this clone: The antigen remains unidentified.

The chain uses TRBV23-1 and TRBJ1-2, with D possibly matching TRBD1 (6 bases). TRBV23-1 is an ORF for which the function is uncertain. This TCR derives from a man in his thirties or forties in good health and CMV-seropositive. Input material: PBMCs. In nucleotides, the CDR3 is TGCGCCAGCAGTCAATCCTGGGGGCCCTATGGCTACACCTTC. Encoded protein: CASSQSWGPYGYTF.